Given below is one T cell receptor beta chain in context. The CDR3 runs to 13 residues. Per germline, CDR1 LGHDT and CDR2 YNNKEL (reference sequence). Trimming cost V 1 base and J 5 bases, with 9 bases left between them. This sample is drawn from a study of T cell responses to AZD1222 COVID-19 vaccine. Turning to the study itself: It was second doses at about 4 or about 12 weeks that were pooled.

Libraries were prepared by immunoSEQ multiplex PCR; TCRdb keeps only in-frame clonotypes and omits some of them. The sample has about 120,000 clones, around nine tenths seen once. This chain links TRBV3-1 (or the pseudogene TRBV3-2) with TRBJ2-7; D might be TRBD1 (6 bases). This TCR was sampled from an adult in good health. Sequenced here: peripheral blood, sampled on day 0 of AZD1222 vaccination. The CDR3 loop reads CASSQARGHEQYF. CDR3 coding DNA: TGTGCCAGCAGCCAAGCCAGGGGCCACGAGCAGTACTTC.